The 31 T cell receptor beta chains below all came from one sample that was sequenced in a study of beta chain features in type 1 diabetes. Study outcomes and limitations: Shorter TCRB CDR3s, moderately but significantly so, marked every one of the four CD4+ subsets in Type 1 diabetes patients.

Sequencing targeted expressed TCRB transcripts, as all isolated RNA had been reverse transcribed. The assay was immunoSEQ multiplex PCR, and TCRdb's table has in-frame clones only and misses some. In the table there are around 260,000 clones, approximately 25% of which are singletons. These receptors lack a known antigen. Material for sequencing was naive CD4+ T cells from blood. The origin of the receptors is a woman in her 30s with type 1 diabetes.

This clone was picked up a small number of times. The chain links TRBV30 to TRBJ1-2, with TRBD1 as a possible D gene (6 bases). The V gene lost 6 bases and the J gene lost 7 bases, with 21 bases spanning the gap. The CDR3 loop spans 14 amino acids. Germline CDR1 and CDR2: GTSNPN and SVGIG (reference sequence). The CDR3 DNA reads TGTGCCTGTGCCCCACAGGGAAACAAAAGTGGCTACACCTTC. Protein product: CACAPQGNKSGYTF.

This chain links TRBV29-1 with TRBJ2-7, with TRBD2 matching over 9 bases. Germline lookup yields CDR1 SQVTM and CDR2 ANQGSEA. Trimming took 6 bases from V and 1 from J; bases not matched to a gene: 7. CDR3 length equals 14 residues. The CDR3 DNA reads as TGCAGCGTGCTAAGGACTAGCGCTTCCTACGAGCAGTACTTC. This encodes CSVLRTSASYEQYF.

The V call is TRBV7-8, the J call TRBJ2-2, with 12 positions matching TRBD2. The CDR3 length is 16 residues. In germline, CDR1 is SGHVS, CDR2 FQNEAQ. V lost 5 bases to trimming and J lost 9 bases; unmatched junction nucleotides: 10. In DNA form, the CDR3 reads TGTGCCAGCAGCCACCGGACTAGCGGGAACGTAAGGGAGCTGTTTTTT. Protein sequence: CASSHRTSGNVRELFF. The full variable domain, rest sourced from reference TRBV7-8 and TRBJ2-2, is GAGVSQSPRYKVAKRGQDVALRCDPISGHVSLFWYQQALGQGPEFLTYFQNEAQLDKSGLPSDRFFAERPEGSVSTLKIQRTQQEDSAVYLCASSHRTSGNVRELFFGEGSRLTVL.

The V and J genes are TRBV30 and TRBJ2-1, with 7 bases matching TRBD1. After removal of 0 bases from V and 3 bases from J, the junction contained 17 bases not matched to a gene. Germline V gene sequence: CDR1 GTSNPN, CDR2 SVGIG (reference sequence). The CDR3 spans 19 residues. CDR3 in amino acids: CAWSVQGLRGSTIYNEQFF. The CDR3 DNA is TGTGCCTGGAGTGTACAGGGGCTTCGAGGCTCAACTATCTACAATGAGCAGTTCTTC.

This clone turned up a few times. The chain combines TRBV28 with TRBJ2-1; D perhaps matches TRBD1 (7 bases). The V gene lost 6 bases and the J gene lost 5 bases, with 17 bases spanning the gap. Germline CDR1 MDHEN, CDR2 SYDVKM. The CDR3 has 15 amino acids. The CDR3 DNA sequence: TGTGCCAGCAGGATGGGCAGGGGGGAACACAATGAGCAGTTCTTC. Amino acids: CASRMGRGEHNEQFF.

This clone has a handful of counts. V is TRBV18 and J is TRBJ1-1, with D tentatively TRBD1 (5 bases). Germline CDR1 and CDR2: KGHSH and LQKENI. The CDR3 extends over 14 amino acids. Trimming took 9 bases from V and 5 from J, leaving 19 bases between them. The CDR3 DNA is TGTGCCAGTTCCTGGGGGGGATTGGGAACTGAAGCTTTCTTT. It encodes CASSWGGLGTEAFF.

The genes are TRBV4-1 and TRBJ1-4, with TRBD1 matching 9 bases. Germline CDR1 reads MGHRA; CDR2 reads YSYEKL. V shed 1 base and J 8 bases; nucleotides not matched to a gene: 5. The CDR3 loop spans 15 amino acids. The CDR3 is CASSQGDREREKLFF. The CDR3 coding sequence is TGCGCCAGCAGCCAAGGGGACAGGGAGAGGGAAAAACTGTTTTTT.

The chain links TRBV30 to TRBJ1-2; tentatively, D is TRBD1 (5 bases). The length of the CDR3 is 12 residues. V was trimmed by 0 bases and J by 8 bases, leaving 10 bases between them. In germline, CDR1 is GTSNPN, CDR2 SVGIG (reference sequence). CDR3 sequence: CAWSVAGEGYTF. For the CDR3, the DNA is TGTGCCTGGAGTGTAGCGGGGGAAGGCTACACCTTC.

This chain joins TRBV30 and TRBJ1-1, with TRBD1 matching 7 bases. The germline gives CDR1 GTSNPN, CDR2 SVGIG (reference sequence). The CDR3 runs 12 residues. In nucleotides, the CDR3 is TGTGCTTGGGGACAGATGAACACTGAAGCTTTCTTT. Its protein is CAWGQMNTEAFF.

The chain uses TRBV28 and TRBJ1-1; D not certain. Germline V gene sequence: CDR1 MDHEN, CDR2 SYDVKM. Trimming removed 5 bases from V and 2 bases from J, with 6 bases in between. This CDR3 contains 12 residues. This CDR3 is CASSPPNTEAFF. The CDR3 region has the DNA TGTGCCAGCAGTCCCCCTAACACTGAAGCTTTCTTT.

This clone was counted once. The CDR3 bases are TGTGCCAGCAGTCCTAGCGGACTCACCTACAATGAGCAGTTCTTC. This codes for CASSPSGLTYNEQFF. The chain links TRBV6-5 to TRBJ2-1, with 7 positions matching TRBD2. With 5 bases clipped from V and 2 bases from J, the junction kept 6 bases outside the gene matches. The CDR3 is 15 residues long. Looked up from germline, CDR1 is MNHEY and CDR2 is SVGAGI.

J is TRBJ2-5 and V is TRBV28, with TRBD2 identical over 8 bases. The DNA end is more similar to TRBJ2-7, so the J call may be wrong. Looked up from germline, CDR1 is MDHEN and CDR2 is SYDVKM. This CDR3 region has 14 residues. The CDR3 DNA sequence: TGTGCCAGCAGTTTAGGAACTAGCGGCTACGAGCAGTACTTC. This gives the protein CASSLGTSGYEQYF.

The table lists this clone with a few counts. This chain connects TRBV5-6 to TRBJ2-3; TRBD2 matches 7 bases. The ends lost 0 bases at V and 4 bases at J; junction bases unmatched: 8. From germline, CDR1 is SGHDT and CDR2 YYEEEE. This CDR3 comprises 16 residues. The CDR3: CASSLALAVIADTQYF. Here the CDR3 DNA reads TGTGCCAGCAGCTTGGCCCTAGCGGTCATTGCAGATACGCAGTATTTT.

This rearrangement joins TRBV30 to TRBJ2-1, with a possible D match to TRBD2 (5 bases). CDR3 size: 17 residues. Per germline, CDR1 GTSNPN and CDR2 SVGIG (reference sequence). The V end lost 1 base, the J end lost 7 bases, and 23 bases lay between the germline ends. The CDR3: CAWSEASAGIVGNEQFF. The CDR3 bases are TGTGCCTGGAGTGAAGCTTCGGCCGGGATCGTCGGGAATGAGCAGTTCTTC.

The rearrangement joins TRBV19 to TRBJ2-1, with a possible D match to TRBD1 (6 bases). V shed 7 bases and J shed 5 bases, with 15 bases lying between them. CDR3 size: 14 residues. From germline, CDR1 is LNHDA and CDR2 SQIVND (reference sequence). The CDR3 sequence: CASKTWTANNEQFF. The CDR3 coding sequence is TGTGCCAGTAAAACCTGGACAGCGAACAATGAGCAGTTCTTC.

This clone was seen a few times. The chain is built from TRBV2 and TRBJ2-6; D perhaps matches TRBD1 (5 bases). The germline V gene encodes CDR1 SNHLY and CDR2 FYNNEI. This CDR3 spans 16 amino acids. Between the trimmed V and J ends, which lost 6 bases and 1 base, there was a span of 13 bases. In nucleotides, the CDR3 is TGTGCCAGCAGGGGGCCGCCGACATCTGGGGCCAACGTCCTGACTTTC. It is translated as CASRGPPTSGANVLTF.

This clone has more than one count but fewer than ten. This chain connects TRBV19 to TRBJ2-7; 9 nucleotides match TRBD2. CDR1 LNHDA and CDR2 SQIVND come from the germline V gene (reference sequence). The CDR3 totals 13 residues. V was clipped by 6 bases and J by 2 bases; unmatched bases: 2. The CDR3: CASRTSGAYEQYF. CDR3 DNA sequence: TGTGCCAGTAGGACTAGCGGCGCCTACGAGCAGTACTTC.

V and J are TRBV4-1 and TRBJ1-5, with 8 bases matching TRBD1. The CDR3 has 14 amino acids. The junction had 2 bases not matched to a gene; V was cut back by 4 bases and J by 3 bases. CDR1 is MGHRA, CDR2 YSYEKL, per germline. The CDR3 protein is CASSPRGLNQPQHF. CDR3 bases: TGCGCCAGCAGCCCCAGGGGGCTCAATCAGCCCCAGCATTTT.

The V gene is TRBV7-6, the J gene TRBJ2-3; weak D call: TRBD1 (6 bases). Germline values: CDR1 SGHVS, CDR2 FNYEAQ. V lost 5 bases and J 2 bases, leaving 14 bases between the germline ends. This CDR3 contains 15 residues. The CDR3 reads CASSGQIGTTDTQYF. DNA for the CDR3: TGTGCCAGCAGCGGACAGATCGGTACCACAGATACGCAGTATTTT.

Remarks on this clone: This specimen includes other DNA sequences encoding the same CDR3. The V and J genes are TRBV9 and TRBJ2-1; D remains ambiguous. CDR1 is SGDLS, CDR2 YYNGEE, per germline. The V end lost 0 bases, the J end lost 4 bases, and 8 bases lay between the germline ends. CDR3 length: 14 amino acids. DNA for the CDR3: TGTGCCAGCAGCGTAGCCTCGGGTTACAATGAGCAGTTCTTC. This translates into CASSVASGYNEQFF.

The V call is TRBV6-5, the J call TRBJ1-5; TRBD1 matches at 7 bases. Germline V CDR1 and CDR2: MNHEY, SVGAGI. This CDR3 is built from 14 residues. The J segment lost 1 base and the V segment lost 7 bases, leaving 4 bases of the junction unmatched. The CDR3 spells CASTKGQSNQPQHF. The CDR3 DNA reads as TGTGCCAGCACCAAGGGACAGAGCAATCAGCCCCAGCATTTT.

On this clone: The junction departs from the called germline gene at one end, perhaps through a read error. V gene TRBV4-1 combines with J gene TRBJ1-4; a weak D match, TRBD1 (5 bases). The CDR3 runs 11 residues. The germline V gene has CDR1 MGHRA and CDR2 YSYEKL. The CDR3 here is CASSDTGRIDF. CDR3 coding DNA: TGCGCCAGCAGCGATACAGGACGGATCGATTTT.

This chain connects TRBV30 to TRBJ2-5; D is unclear. This CDR3 region has 12 residues. The V and J ends lost 0 bases and 5 bases respectively, with 7 bases between them. Germline CDR1 is GTSNPN and CDR2 is SVGIG (reference sequence). For the CDR3, the DNA is TGTGCCTGGAGTGTGGCAATCGAGACCCAGTACTTC. Translating gives CAWSVAIETQYF.

The chain couples TRBV5-1 to TRBJ2-3; 7 nucleotides agree with TRBD2. Germline CDR1 is SGHRS and CDR2 is YFSETQ. J gave up 0 bases and V 4 bases, and 2 bases lay outside the gene matches. The CDR3 is 14 amino acids. The CDR3 loop reads CASSATSSTDTQYF. In DNA form, the CDR3 reads TGCGCCAGCAGCGCGACTAGCAGCACAGATACGCAGTATTTT. Complete variable domain (other parts from reference TRBV5-1 and TRBJ2-3): KAGVTQTPRYLIKTRGQQVTLSCSPISGHRSVSWYQQTPGQGLQFLFEYFSETQRNKGNFPGRFSGRQFSNSRSEMNVSTLELGDSALYLCASSATSSTDTQYFGPGTRLTVL.

A few counts support this clone. CDR3 residues: CASSIQGGNYEQYF. CDR3 nucleotides: TGTGCCAGCAGCATACAGGGTGGTAACTACGAGCAGTACTTC. The chain joins TRBV2 to TRBJ2-7; TRBD1 might be the D (6 bases). CDR1 is SNHLY and CDR2 is FYNNEI in the germline V gene. Trimming shortened V by 6 bases and J by 3 bases, and 15 bases separated the two germline ends. The CDR3 is 14 amino acids.

The V and J genes are TRBV5-1 and TRBJ2-1, with 8 positions matching TRBD2. The germline V gene encodes CDR1 SGHRS and CDR2 YFSETQ. CDR3 size: 14 residues. The V and J ends lost 0 bases and 6 bases, in that order; junction bases with no gene match: 2. For the CDR3, the DNA is TGCGCCAGCAGCTTGGTAGCGGGATCCAATGAGCAGTTCTTC. Translation: CASSLVAGSNEQFF.

This chain links TRBV4-1 with TRBJ1-1, with D possibly being TRBD1 (5 bases). The CDR3 length is 14 residues. The germline V gene has CDR1 MGHRA and CDR2 YSYEKL. V lost 4 bases to trimming and J lost 1 base, with 10 bases between them. The CDR3 protein is CASSPPRENTEAFF. CDR3 DNA sequence: TGCGCCAGCAGCCCCCCCAGGGAGAACACTGAAGCTTTCTTT.

Comment on this clone: The same CDR3 arises from other DNA sequences in this sample as well. The chain couples TRBV18 to TRBJ2-5, with D unresolved. The CDR3 has 11 residues. The germline V gene has CDR1 KGHSH and CDR2 LQKENI. With 6 bases removed from V and 3 bases from J, the gap between germline ends came to 5 bases. The CDR3 bases are TGTGCCAGCTCTTCGGAAGAGACCCAGTACTTC. Translation gives CASSSEETQYF.

The chain couples TRBV30 to TRBJ1-1; D unresolved. This CDR3 has 10 residues. Germline V lookup: CDR1 GTSNPN, CDR2 SVGIG (reference sequence). V lost 4 bases, J lost 10 bases, and 10 bases lay in between. CDR3 in amino acids: CAWIALGAFF. Written as DNA, the CDR3 is TGTGCCTGGATAGCCCTTGGAGCTTTCTTT.

Here the CDR3 DNA reads TGTGCCAGCTCACCCGAGCCAGGGATCCTCGGAAACACCATATATTTT. Protein sequence: CASSPEPGILGNTIYF. J is TRBJ1-3 and V is TRBV18; a weak D match, TRBD1 (5 bases). V lost 3 bases to trimming and J lost 4 bases, with 16 bases between them. The germline V gene encodes CDR1 KGHSH and CDR2 LQKENI. CDR3 length equals 16 residues. Looking up the rest from reference TRBV18 and TRBJ1-3 gives the full variable domain: NAGVMQNPRHLVRRRGQEARLRCSPMKGHSHVYWYRQLPEEGLKFMVYLQKENIIDESGMPKERFSAEFPKEGPSILRIQQVVRGDSAAYFCASSPEPGILGNTIYFGEGSWLTVV.

The rearrangement links TRBV4-1 to TRBJ2-1; 11 bases align to TRBD2. Germline CDR1 and CDR2: MGHRA and YSYEKL. The length of the CDR3 is 17 residues. Trimming removed 1 base from V and 5 bases from J; junction bases left unmatched: 7. CDR3 protein: CASSQGGLAVGHNEQFF. CDR3 in DNA: TGCGCCAGCAGCCAAGGGGGACTAGCGGTCGGCCACAATGAGCAGTTCTTC.